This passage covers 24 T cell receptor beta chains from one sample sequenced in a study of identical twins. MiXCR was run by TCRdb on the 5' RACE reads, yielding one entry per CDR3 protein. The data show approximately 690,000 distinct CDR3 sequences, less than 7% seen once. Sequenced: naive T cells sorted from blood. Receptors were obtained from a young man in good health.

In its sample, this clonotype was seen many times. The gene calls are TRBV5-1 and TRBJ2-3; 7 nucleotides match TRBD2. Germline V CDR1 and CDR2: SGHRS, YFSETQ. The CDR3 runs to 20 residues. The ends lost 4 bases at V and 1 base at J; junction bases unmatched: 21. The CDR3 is CASSDPGSGGSSWRTDTQYF. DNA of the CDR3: TGCGCCAGCAGCGACCCGGGCAGTGGCGGGAGTAGTTGGCGCACAGATACGCAGTATTTT.

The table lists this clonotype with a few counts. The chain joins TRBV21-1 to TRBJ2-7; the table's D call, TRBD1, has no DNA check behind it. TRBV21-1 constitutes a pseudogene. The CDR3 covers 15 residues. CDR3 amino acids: CASSKDQGPGNEQYV. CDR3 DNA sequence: TGTGCCAGCAGCAAAGACCAGGGGCCGGGGAACGAGCAGTACGTC.

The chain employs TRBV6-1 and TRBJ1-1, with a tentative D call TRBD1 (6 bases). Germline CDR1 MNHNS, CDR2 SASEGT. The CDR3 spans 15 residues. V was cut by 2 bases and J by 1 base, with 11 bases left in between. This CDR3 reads CASSERGGRNTEAFF. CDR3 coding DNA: TGTGCCAGCAGTGAACGGGGGGGCAGGAACACTGAAGCTTTCTTT.

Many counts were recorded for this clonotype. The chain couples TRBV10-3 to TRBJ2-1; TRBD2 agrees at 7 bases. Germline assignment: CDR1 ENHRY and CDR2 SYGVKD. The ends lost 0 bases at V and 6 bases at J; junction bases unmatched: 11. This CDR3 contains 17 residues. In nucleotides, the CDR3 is TGTGCCATCAGTGAGTCAAGATGGCGGGAGCCCTCCAATGAGCAGTTCTTC. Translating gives CAISESRWREPSNEQFF.

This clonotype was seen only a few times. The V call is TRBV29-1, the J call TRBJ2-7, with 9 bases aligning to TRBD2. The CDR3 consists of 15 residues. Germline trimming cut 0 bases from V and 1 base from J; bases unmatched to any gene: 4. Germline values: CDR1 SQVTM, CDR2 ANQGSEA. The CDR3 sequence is CSVEDPREGSYEQYF. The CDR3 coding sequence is TGCAGCGTTGAAGATCCGCGGGAGGGGTCCTACGAGCAGTACTTC.

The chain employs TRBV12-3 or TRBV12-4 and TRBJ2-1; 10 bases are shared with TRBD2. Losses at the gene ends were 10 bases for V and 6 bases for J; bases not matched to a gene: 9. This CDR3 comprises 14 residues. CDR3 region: CAIILAGNLNEQFF. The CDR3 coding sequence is TGTGCCATCATACTAGCGGGAAATCTCAATGAGCAGTTCTTC.

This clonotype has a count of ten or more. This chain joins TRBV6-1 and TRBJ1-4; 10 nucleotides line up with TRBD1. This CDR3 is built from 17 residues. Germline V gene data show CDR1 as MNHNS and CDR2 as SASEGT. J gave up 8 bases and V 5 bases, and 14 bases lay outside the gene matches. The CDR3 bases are TGTGCCAGCAGTCGAACAGGGGGACAGGGGAATGGAGAAAAACTGTTTTTT. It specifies CASSRTGGQGNGEKLFF.

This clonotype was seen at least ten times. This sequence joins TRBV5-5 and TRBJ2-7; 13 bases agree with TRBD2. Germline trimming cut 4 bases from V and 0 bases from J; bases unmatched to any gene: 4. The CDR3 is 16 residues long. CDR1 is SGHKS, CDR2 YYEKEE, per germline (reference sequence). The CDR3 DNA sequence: TGTGCCAGCAGCCAAAGGACTAGCGGGAGCTCCTACGAGCAGTACGTC. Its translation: CASSQRTSGSSYEQYV.

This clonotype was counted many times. The CDR3 bases are TGCAGCGTTGAAGGATTGGGGACAGGGCGCTCTGGGGCCAACGTCCTGACTTTC. Protein: CSVEGLGTGRSGANVLTF. The rearrangement joins TRBV29-1 to TRBJ2-6; 9 nucleotides agree with TRBD1. The CDR3 has 18 amino acids. The ends lost 1 base at V and 0 bases at J; junction bases unmatched: 7. Germline V gives CDR1 SQVTM, CDR2 ANQGSEA.

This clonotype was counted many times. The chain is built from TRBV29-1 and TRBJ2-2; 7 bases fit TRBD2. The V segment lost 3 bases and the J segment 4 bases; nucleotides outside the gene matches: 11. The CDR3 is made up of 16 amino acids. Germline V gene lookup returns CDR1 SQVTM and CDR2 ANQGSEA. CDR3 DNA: TGCAGCGTTGAGTCGGATGGTAGCGGGTCCACCGGGGAGCTGTTTTTT. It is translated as CSVESDGSGSTGELFF.

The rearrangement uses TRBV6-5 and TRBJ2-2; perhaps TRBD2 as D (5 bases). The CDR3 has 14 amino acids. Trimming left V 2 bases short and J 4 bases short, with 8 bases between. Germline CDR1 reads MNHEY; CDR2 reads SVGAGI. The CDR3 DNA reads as TGTGCCAGCAGTTACAAGAGGGTCACCGGGGAGCTGTTTTTT. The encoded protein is CASSYKRVTGELFF.

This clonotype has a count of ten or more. The CDR3 DNA follows: TGTGCCAGCAGTGGATTCGGGAGGACCGGGGCCAACGTCCTGACTTTC. It encodes CASSGFGRTGANVLTF. The chain links TRBV25-1 to TRBJ2-6; 7 bases fit TRBD2. The CDR3 covers 16 residues. After removal of 4 bases from V and 4 bases from J, the junction contained 7 bases not matched to a gene. The germline gives CDR1 MGHDK, CDR2 SYGVNS.

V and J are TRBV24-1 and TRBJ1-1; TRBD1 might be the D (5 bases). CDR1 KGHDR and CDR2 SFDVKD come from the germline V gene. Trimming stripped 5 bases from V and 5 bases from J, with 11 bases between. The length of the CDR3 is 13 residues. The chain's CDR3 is CATSVGGTTEAFF. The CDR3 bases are TGTGCCACCAGTGTCGGTGGGACGACTGAAGCTTTCTTT.

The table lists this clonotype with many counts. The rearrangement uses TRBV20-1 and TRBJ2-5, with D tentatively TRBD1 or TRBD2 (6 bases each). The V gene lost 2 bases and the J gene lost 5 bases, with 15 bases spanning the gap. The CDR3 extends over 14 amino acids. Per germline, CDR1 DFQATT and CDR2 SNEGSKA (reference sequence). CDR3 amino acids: CSARPRGAWETQYF. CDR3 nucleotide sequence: TGCAGTGCTAGACCTAGGGGGGCCTGGGAGACCCAGTACTTC.

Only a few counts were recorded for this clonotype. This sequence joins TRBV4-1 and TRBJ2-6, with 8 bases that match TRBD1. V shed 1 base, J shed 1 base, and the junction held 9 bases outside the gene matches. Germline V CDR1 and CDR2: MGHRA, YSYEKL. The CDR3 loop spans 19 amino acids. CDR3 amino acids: CASSQVSPGQGSGANVLTF. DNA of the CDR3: TGCGCCAGCAGCCAAGTGTCCCCTGGACAGGGATCTGGGGCCAACGTCCTGACTTTC.

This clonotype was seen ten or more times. The CDR3 is CATSFDRAEQPQHF. CDR3 DNA: TGTGCCACCAGCTTCGACAGGGCGGAACAGCCCCAGCATTTT. The chain links TRBV15 to TRBJ1-5; 7 nucleotides match TRBD1. In germline, CDR1 is LNHNV, CDR2 YYDKDF (reference sequence). Unmatched junction bases numbered 8, after V lost 5 bases and J lost 7 bases. CDR3 length: 14 residues.

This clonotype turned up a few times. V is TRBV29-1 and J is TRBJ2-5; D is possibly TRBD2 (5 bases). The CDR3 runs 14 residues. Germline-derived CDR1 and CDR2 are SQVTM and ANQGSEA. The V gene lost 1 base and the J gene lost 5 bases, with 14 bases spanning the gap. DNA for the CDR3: TGCAGCGTTGAAGCGAAGTCCAAGCGGGAGACCCAGTACTTC. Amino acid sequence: CSVEAKSKRETQYF.

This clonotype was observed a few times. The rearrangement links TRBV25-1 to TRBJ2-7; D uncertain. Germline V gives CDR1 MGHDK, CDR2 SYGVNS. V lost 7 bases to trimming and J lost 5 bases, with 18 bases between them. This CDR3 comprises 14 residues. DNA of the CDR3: TGTGCCAGCACCCCGACCGCCCAGGACCACGAGCAGTACTTC. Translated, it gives CASTPTAQDHEQYF.

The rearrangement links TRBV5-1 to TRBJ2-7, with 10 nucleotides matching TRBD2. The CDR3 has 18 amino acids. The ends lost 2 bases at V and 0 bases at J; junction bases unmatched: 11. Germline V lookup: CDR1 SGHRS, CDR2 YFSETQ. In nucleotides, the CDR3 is TGCGCCAGCAGCTTCTCCGGGACTAGCGTTCTGAGCTCCTACGAGCAGTACTTC. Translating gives CASSFSGTSVLSSYEQYF.

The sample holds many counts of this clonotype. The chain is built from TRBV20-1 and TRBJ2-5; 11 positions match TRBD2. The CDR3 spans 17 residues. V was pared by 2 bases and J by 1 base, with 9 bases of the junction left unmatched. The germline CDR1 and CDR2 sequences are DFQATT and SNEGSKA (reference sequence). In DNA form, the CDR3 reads TGCAGTGCTAGAAAAATGGGACTAGCGGACCCCCAAGAGACCCAGTACTTC. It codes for CSARKMGLADPQETQYF.

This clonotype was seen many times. CDR3 DNA sequence: TGCAGCGTCGTCCAGGCCACGACAATCAAATACAATGAGCAGTTCTTC. Translated, it gives CSVVQATTIKYNEQFF. The rearrangement uses TRBV29-1 and TRBJ2-1; D remains ambiguous. Trimming removed 6 bases from V and 4 bases from J, with 22 bases in between. CDR1 is SQVTM, CDR2 ANQGSEA, per germline. The CDR3 totals 16 residues.

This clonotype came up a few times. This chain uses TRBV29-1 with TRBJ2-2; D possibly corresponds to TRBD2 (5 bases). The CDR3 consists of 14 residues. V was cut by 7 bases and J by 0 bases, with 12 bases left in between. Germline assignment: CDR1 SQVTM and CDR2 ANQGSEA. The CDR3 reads CSAEDWPNTGELFF. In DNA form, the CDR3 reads TGCAGCGCCGAGGACTGGCCGAACACCGGGGAGCTGTTTTTT.

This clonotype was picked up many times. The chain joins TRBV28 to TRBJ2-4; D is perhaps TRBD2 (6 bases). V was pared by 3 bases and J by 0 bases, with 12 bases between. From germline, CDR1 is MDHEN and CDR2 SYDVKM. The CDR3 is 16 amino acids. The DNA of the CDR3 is TGTGCCAGCAGTTTGGTGGTAGCGGTAGCCAAAAACATTCAGTACTTC. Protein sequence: CASSLVVAVAKNIQYF.

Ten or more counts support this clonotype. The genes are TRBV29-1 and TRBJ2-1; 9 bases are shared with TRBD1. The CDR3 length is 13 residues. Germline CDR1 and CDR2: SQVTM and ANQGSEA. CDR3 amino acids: CSARDRAPGEQFF. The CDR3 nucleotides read TGCAGTGCCCGGGACAGGGCCCCAGGGGAGCAGTTCTTC.